These 23 T cell receptor beta chains originate from one sample sequenced in a study of cytomegalovirus exposure and HLA in healthy donors. The PCR employed 60 Vbeta primers together with 13 Jbeta primers. This table comes from immunoSEQ multiplex PCR, and its TCRdb copy is limited to in-frame clones, with some not included. The sample shows about 140,000 clones, around 75% of them seen only once. Sequenced sample: PBMCs. Source of these receptors: a female donor in good health and CMV-seronegative.

Notes on this clone: Other DNA sequences from this sample encode an identical CDR3 as well. V gene TRBV5-4 combines with J gene TRBJ1-1; tentatively, D is TRBD1 (6 bases). The CDR3 spans 14 residues. Germline V gene lookup returns CDR1 SGHNT and CDR2 YYREEE (reference sequence). Trimming removed 0 bases from V and 2 bases from J, with 8 bases in between. The DNA for the CDR3 is TGTGCCAGCAGCTTGGGGGGGGGCAACACTGAAGCTTTCTTT. This codes for CASSLGGGNTEAFF.

The chain has TRBV15 and TRBJ2-7; 8 nucleotides align to TRBD1. The CDR3 covers 19 residues. V lost 0 bases to trimming and J lost 3 bases; unmatched junction nucleotides: 16. Germline V gene data show CDR1 as LNHNV and CDR2 as YYDKDF (reference sequence). This CDR3 is CATSRDLAGGVFPLYEQYF. DNA for the CDR3: TGTGCCACCAGCAGAGACCTTGCAGGGGGCGTATTTCCCCTCTACGAGCAGTACTTC. Full variable domain (missing parts from reference TRBV15 and TRBJ2-7): DAMVIQNPRYQVTQFGKPVTLSCSQTLNHNVMYWYQQKSSQAPKLLFHYYDKDFNNEADTPDNFQSRRPNTSFCFLDIRSPGLGDTAMYLCATSRDLAGGVFPLYEQYFGPGTRLTVT.

This clone has just one count. The V call is TRBV29-1, the J call TRBJ2-7; 9 bases map to TRBD1. The CDR3 is 14 amino acids. Germline-derived CDR1 and CDR2 are SQVTM and ANQGSEA. V gave up 4 bases and J gave up 2 bases; unmatched junction bases: 6. The CDR3 here is CSVAGTGTTYEQYF. The CDR3 coding sequence is TGCAGCGTTGCCGGGACAGGGACCACCTACGAGCAGTACTTC.

The V call is TRBV5-1, the J call TRBJ2-5; 9 bases agree with TRBD1. Losses at the gene ends were 5 bases for V and 4 bases for J; bases not matched to a gene: 3. CDR3 length: 13 residues. Germline lookup yields CDR1 SGHRS and CDR2 YFSETQ. CDR3 region: CASSSQGAETQYF. CDR3 DNA: TGCGCCAGCAGTTCACAGGGGGCAGAGACCCAGTACTTC.

The J gene is TRBJ1-1, the V gene TRBV6-1, with a possible D match to TRBD1 (6 bases). The CDR3 contains 16 residues. The V end lost 1 base, the J end lost 0 bases, and 12 bases lay between the germline ends. Germline CDR1 MNHNS, CDR2 SASEGT. The CDR3 coding sequence is TGTGCCAGCAGTGAAGGCAGGGGTATCATGAACACTGAAGCTTTCTTT. Its protein is CASSEGRGIMNTEAFF.

This sequence joins TRBV29-1 and TRBJ2-5, with 10 bases matching TRBD2. V gave up 7 bases and J gave up 2 bases; unmatched junction bases: 7. The germline V gene has CDR1 SQVTM and CDR2 ANQGSEA. CDR3 length: 14 residues. For the CDR3, the DNA is TGCAGCGGACGACCGGGACTAGCGCAAGAGACCCAGTACTTC. It yields the protein CSGRPGLAQETQYF.

V usage is TRBV7-9 and J usage is TRBJ2-4; tentatively, D is TRBD1 (5 bases). The germline V gene has CDR1 SEHNR and CDR2 FQNEAQ (reference sequence). The V gene lost 2 bases and the J gene lost 4 bases, with 15 bases spanning the gap. CDR3 length equals 16 residues. DNA for the CDR3: TGTGCCAGCAGCTTATTCAGGGCCGGAGATAAAAACATTCAGTACTTC. Translated, it gives CASSLFRAGDKNIQYF.

The genes are TRBV29-1 and TRBJ1-1, with D perhaps matching TRBD1 (6 bases). CDR1 SQVTM and CDR2 ANQGSEA come from the germline V gene. V was clipped by 2 bases and J by 0 bases, with 13 bases between them. The CDR3 totals 15 residues. CDR3 bases: TGCAGCGTTGAAACCCCGACAGGCATGAACACTGAAGCTTTCTTT. Amino acid sequence: CSVETPTGMNTEAFF.

CDR3 coding DNA: TGTGCCTGGAGTACTCAGGGGGTTGAAGAGACCCAGTACTTC. This translates into CAWSTQGVEETQYF. V usage is TRBV30 and J usage is TRBJ2-5, with 7 bases matching TRBD1. V lost 2 bases, J lost 3 bases, and 6 bases stayed unmatched. Germline CDR1 GTSNPN, CDR2 SVGIG (reference sequence). This CDR3 region has 14 residues.

J is TRBJ2-1 and V is TRBV7-3, with 13 bases lining up with TRBD2. This CDR3 is 13 amino acids long. The ends lost 6 bases at V and 9 bases at J; junction bases unmatched: 2. The germline CDR1 and CDR2 sequences are SGHTA and FQGTGA. CDR3 in DNA: TGTGCCAGCAGGTGGACTAGCGGGAGTGAGCAGTTCTTC. Translating it yields CASRWTSGSEQFF.

This chain uses TRBV5-1 with TRBJ1-1; TRBD1 aligns across 7 bases. Trimming cost V 5 bases and J 2 bases; bases outside gene matches: 3. The CDR3 is made up of 13 amino acids. Per the germline V gene, CDR1 is SGHRS and CDR2 is YFSETQ. CDR3 DNA: TGCGCCAGCAGGGGGACAGCTAACACTGAAGCTTTCTTT. Amino acids: CASRGTANTEAFF.

The CDR3 loop is CASLERGEAFF. The CDR3 DNA follows: TGTGCCAGCCTTGAGCGGGGTGAAGCTTTCTTT. The chain employs TRBV6-6 and TRBJ1-1, with D unresolved. Germline loops: CDR1 MNHNY, CDR2 SVGAGI (reference sequence). V was clipped by 8 bases and J by 7 bases, with 11 bases between them. The length of the CDR3 is 11 residues.

V gene TRBV6-1 combines with J gene TRBJ2-3, with D possibly TRBD1 on 5 matching bases. The CDR3 has 14 amino acids. Trimming left V 5 bases short and J 2 bases short, with 11 bases between. Germline V lookup: CDR1 MNHNS, CDR2 SASEGT. CDR3 sequence (DNA): TGTGCCAGCAGTACGACGACAGCCACAGATACGCAGTATTTT. As protein: CASSTTTATDTQYF.

The chain employs TRBV7-3 and TRBJ2-5; D might be TRBD1 (6 bases). Trimming left V 2 bases short and J 1 base short, with 17 bases between. Germline V lookup: CDR1 SGHTA, CDR2 FQGTGA. The CDR3 contains 17 residues. This chain's CDR3 is CASSLGTGNIGQETQYF. CDR3 DNA sequence: TGTGCCAGCAGCTTAGGTACAGGGAATATTGGCCAAGAGACCCAGTACTTC.

This sequence joins TRBV4-1 and TRBJ1-1; D call uncertain. The CDR3 spans 16 residues. V lost 4 bases and J lost 0, with 15 bases in between. The germline V gene encodes CDR1 MGHRA and CDR2 YSYEKL. The chain's CDR3 is CASSPIGRHLNTEAFF. The CDR3 DNA follows: TGCGCCAGCAGCCCAATAGGTCGACACCTGAACACTGAAGCTTTCTTT.

The rearrangement uses TRBV10-1 and TRBJ2-1; D unclear. Trimming removed 4 bases at V and 6 bases at J, with 13 bases between. Germline CDR1 WNHNN, CDR2 SYGVQD (reference sequence). This CDR3 has 14 amino acids. The CDR3 here is CASSGASVSNEQFF. The CDR3 DNA sequence: TGCGCCAGCAGTGGGGCCTCAGTTTCCAATGAGCAGTTCTTC.

The chain combines TRBV25-1 with TRBJ2-2, with 10 bases fitting TRBD1. Germline V CDR1 and CDR2: MGHDK, SYGVNS. The CDR3 loop spans 16 amino acids. Germline trimming cut 8 bases from V and 4 bases from J; bases unmatched to any gene: 10. CDR3 amino acids: CASGRTGGNSTGELFF. CDR3 bases: TGTGCCAGCGGCCGGACAGGGGGTAATAGCACCGGGGAGCTGTTTTTT.

J is TRBJ1-2 and V is TRBV29-1; the match to TRBD1 covers 7 bases. This CDR3 has 16 amino acids. Trimming took 1 base from V and 0 from J; bases not matched to a gene: 8. Germline V gene data show CDR1 as SQVTM and CDR2 as ANQGSEA. CDR3: CSVEGGQGVTNYGYTF. The DNA for the CDR3 is TGCAGCGTTGAAGGCGGGCAGGGGGTCACTAACTATGGCTACACCTTC. The full variable domain, its missing parts supplied by reference TRBV29-1 and TRBJ1-2, is SAVISQKPSRDICQRGTSLTIQCQVDSQVTMMFWYRQQPGQSLTLIATANQGSEATYESGFVIDKFPISRPNLTFSTLTVSNMSPEDSSIYLCSVEGGQGVTNYGYTFGSGTRLTVV.

The chain combines TRBV6-5 with TRBJ2-1; possibly TRBD1 for D (5 bases). V was cut by 6 bases and J by 9 bases, with 21 bases left in between. The CDR3 length is 15 residues. Per the germline V gene, CDR1 is MNHEY and CDR2 is SVGAGI. The CDR3 bases are TGTGCCAGCAGCACCCCAGGGTTGGGGTATGGTGAGCAGTTCTTC. It yields the protein CASSTPGLGYGEQFF.

This chain uses TRBV15 with TRBJ1-5; unclear D gene. The V end lost 0 bases, the J end lost 0 bases, and 9 bases lay between the germline ends. CDR1 and CDR2 (germline): LNHNV, YYDKDF (reference sequence). The length of the CDR3 is 16 residues. Here the CDR3 reads CATSRDLRNSNQPQHF. CDR3 nucleotide sequence: TGTGCCACCAGCAGAGATCTCAGGAATAGCAATCAGCCCCAGCATTTT.

This clone has only a few counts. The CDR3 coding sequence is TGCAGCGTTGATCGGGGGTACACCGGGGAGCTGTTTTTT. Its protein product is CSVDRGYTGELFF. This chain uses TRBV29-1 with TRBJ2-2; D might be TRBD2 (6 bases). CDR3 length: 13 amino acids. The germline V gene has CDR1 SQVTM and CDR2 ANQGSEA. Deletions cut 3 bases from V and 3 bases from J, with 8 bases between.

The chain joins TRBV5-1 to TRBJ2-7; TRBD1 matches at 7 bases. Per germline, CDR1 SGHRS and CDR2 YFSETQ. V shed 4 bases, J shed 3 bases, and the junction held 7 bases outside the gene matches. This CDR3 has 14 residues. In nucleotides, the CDR3 is TGCGCCAGCAGCCGCGAGGGACAGAGCTACGAGCAGTACTTC. It is translated as CASSREGQSYEQYF.

The J gene is TRBJ1-5, the V gene TRBV20-1; 7 bases map to TRBD1. Germline loops: CDR1 DFQATT, CDR2 SNEGSKA (reference sequence). The ends lost 3 bases at V and 12 bases at J; junction bases unmatched: 2. The CDR3 covers 10 residues. In nucleotides, the CDR3 is TGCAGTGCTAGTGACAGGGACCAGCATTTT. Amino acids: CSASDRDQHF.